The present TCR beta chain was sequenced within a study of cytomegalovirus exposure and HLA in healthy donors. Germline V lookup: CDR1 MNHNS, CDR2 SASEGT. Trimming removed 8 bases from V and 7 bases from J, with 18 bases in between. This CDR3 contains 13 residues. Both 60 Vbeta primers and 13 Jbeta primers went into the PCR. Libraries were prepared by immunoSEQ multiplex PCR; TCRdb keeps only in-frame clonotypes and omits some of them. Among about 190,000 clones listed, 79% were seen once. Specimen: PBMCs. The receptor comes from a woman in her forties or fifties in good health and CMV-seronegative. The chain employs TRBV6-1 and TRBJ2-7, with D maybe TRBD1 (6 bases). The CDR3: CASGDTRSGEQYF. For the CDR3, the DNA is TGTGCCAGCGGGGACACCCGCTCCGGGGAGCAGTACTTC.